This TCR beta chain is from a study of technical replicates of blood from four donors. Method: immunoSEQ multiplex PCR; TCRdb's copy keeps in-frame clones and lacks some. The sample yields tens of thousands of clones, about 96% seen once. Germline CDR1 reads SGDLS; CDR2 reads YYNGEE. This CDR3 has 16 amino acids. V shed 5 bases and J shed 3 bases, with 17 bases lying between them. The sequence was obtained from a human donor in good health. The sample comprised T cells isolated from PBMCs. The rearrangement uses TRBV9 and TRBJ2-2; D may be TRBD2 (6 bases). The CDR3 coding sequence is TGTGCCAGCAGGCCTGGGGCTAGCGACCACACCGGGGAGCTGTTTTTT. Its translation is CASRPGASDHTGELFF. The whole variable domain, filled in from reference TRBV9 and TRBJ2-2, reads DSGVTQTPKHLITATGQRVTLRCSPRSGDLSVYWYQQSLDQGLQFLIQYYNGEERAKGNILERFSAQQFPDLHSELNLSSLELGDSALYFCASRPGASDHTGELFFGEGSRLTVL.